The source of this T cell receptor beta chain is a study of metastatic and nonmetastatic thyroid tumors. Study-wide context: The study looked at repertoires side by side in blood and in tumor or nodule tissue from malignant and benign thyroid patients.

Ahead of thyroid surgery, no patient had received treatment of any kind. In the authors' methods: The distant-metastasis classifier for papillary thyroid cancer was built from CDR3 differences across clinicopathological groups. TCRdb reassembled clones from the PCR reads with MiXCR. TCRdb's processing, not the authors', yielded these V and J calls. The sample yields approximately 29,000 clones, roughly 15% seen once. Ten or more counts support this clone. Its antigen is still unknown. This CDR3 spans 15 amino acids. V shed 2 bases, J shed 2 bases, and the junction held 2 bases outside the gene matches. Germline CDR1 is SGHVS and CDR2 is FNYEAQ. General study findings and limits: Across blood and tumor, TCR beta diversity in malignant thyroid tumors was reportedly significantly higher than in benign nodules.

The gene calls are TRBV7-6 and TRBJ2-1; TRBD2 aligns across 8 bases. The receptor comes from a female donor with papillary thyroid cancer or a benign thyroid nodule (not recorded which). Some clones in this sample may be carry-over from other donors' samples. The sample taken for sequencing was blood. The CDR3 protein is CASSLTGGPYNEQFF. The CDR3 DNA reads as TGTGCCAGCAGCTTAACGGGAGGGCCCTACAATGAGCAGTTCTTC.